The 7 T cell receptor beta chains below were found in one sample sequenced in a study of molecular identifiers for immune sequencing clone quantification. From the PCR reads, TCRdb called clonotypes with MiXCR, one entry per CDR3 protein. The sample holds just over 35,000 distinct CDR3 sequences, approximately 19% seen once. The sample was naive CD8+ T cells from blood, with Jurkat cell RNA spiked in. This sample's subset: FACS-sorted CD8+CD4-CCR7+CD45RA+ naive T cells. The receptors shown here come from a human donor in good health. Some libraries in this study had Jurkat cell RNA spiked in.

This clonotype was counted between two and nine times. This chain joins TRBV12-3 or TRBV12-4 and TRBJ1-5, with no clear D. V was trimmed by 3 bases and J by 0 bases, leaving 12 bases between them. CDR3 length equals 16 residues. CDR3 in DNA: TGTGCCAGCAGTTTCGCGGTAGCTTATAGCAATCAGCCCCAGCATTTT. As protein: CASSFAVAYSNQPQHF.

This clonotype was seen once. A much larger clonotype is one base distant, so this may be a read error. The gene calls are TRBV30 and TRBJ2-1; D unclear. Looked up from germline, CDR1 is GTSNPN and CDR2 is SVGIG (reference sequence). The length of the CDR3 is 13 residues. This CDR3 reads CAWSGVSYDEQFF. CDR3 nucleotide sequence: TGTGCCTGGAGTGGGGTATCCTACGATGAGCAGTTCTTC.

This clonotype was recorded many times. This sequence joins TRBV7-2 and TRBJ2-1, with TRBD2 identical over 13 bases. After removal of 4 bases from V and 3 bases from J, the junction contained 12 bases not matched to a gene. This CDR3 has 19 residues. The germline gives CDR1 SGHTA, CDR2 FQGNSA. The CDR3 loop reads CASSSGTSGVLRDYNEQFF. The DNA for the CDR3 is TGTGCCAGCAGCTCCGGGACTAGCGGGGTCCTCAGGGACTACAATGAGCAGTTCTTC.

Regarding this clonotype: A read error may be the cause here, since a much bigger clone is one base away. This rearrangement joins TRBV19 to TRBJ2-7; D gene ambiguous. The V gene's germline CDR1 is LNHDA and CDR2 SQIVND (reference sequence). This CDR3 is 14 amino acids long. Written as DNA, the CDR3 is TGTGTCAGTAGTATCGTCTGGGGAAACTACGAGCAGTACTTC. Translation: CVSSIVWGNYEQYF.

V and J are TRBV28 and TRBJ2-2, with 8 positions matching TRBD2. J lost 4 bases, V lost 3 bases, and 10 bases had no gene match. The CDR3 length is 17 residues. From germline, CDR1 is MDHEN and CDR2 SYDVKM. The CDR3 here is CASSFPEREFPTGELFF. DNA of the CDR3: TGTGCCAGCAGTTTCCCCGAGCGGGAGTTCCCCACCGGGGAGCTGTTTTTT. The full variable domain, completed using reference TRBV28 and TRBJ2-2, is DVKVTQSSRYLVKRTGEKVFLECVQDMDHENMFWYRQDPGLGLRLIYFSYDVKMKEKGDIPEGYSVSREKKERFSLILESASTNQTSMYLCASSFPEREFPTGELFFGEGSRLTVL.

In the case of this clonotype: A much more abundant neighbour one base away suggests this may be a read error. The CDR3 coding sequence is TGTGCCAGCAGTTCCCCAGACTCCCGAGGGGGGCGCCCCTACGAGCGGTACTTC. Amino acid sequence: CASSSPDSRGGRPYERYF. V and J are TRBV28 and TRBJ2-7; either TRBD1 or TRBD2 may supply D (6 bases each). CDR1 is MDHEN and CDR2 is SYDVKM in the germline V gene. The CDR3 spans 18 residues. Full variable domain (remainder filled in from reference TRBV28 and TRBJ2-7): DVKVTQSSRYLVKRTGEKVFLECVQDMDHENMFWYRQDPGLGLRLIYFSYDVKMKEKGDIPEGYSVSREKKERFSLILESASTNQTSMYLCASSSPDSRGGRPYERYFGPGTRLTVT.

This clonotype was counted a few times. Here the CDR3 omits its conserved ending phenylalanine or tryptophan, so a read error is the likely source. V gene TRBV4-3 combines with J gene TRBJ2-7, with D uncertain. The length of the CDR3 is 13 residues. Germline V gene lookup returns CDR1 LGHNA and CDR2 YSLEER. The germline V and J ends were trimmed by 1 base and 5 bases, with 9 bases remaining between them. The CDR3 sequence is CASSQASWDEQYL. The CDR3, as DNA: TGCGCCAGCAGCCAAGCTTCCTGGGACGAGCAGTACCTC.